This TCR beta chain was documented in a study of blood T cell repertoires in COVID-19. Libraries were prepared by immunoSEQ multiplex PCR; TCRdb keeps only in-frame clonotypes and omits some of them. The sample has hundreds of thousands of clones, about four fifths seen once; the top ten hold about 9%. Worth noting for this clone: Other DNA sequences of this sample code for an identical CDR3.

Sequencing input: peripheral blood. The sequence derives from a man at least 80 years old with acute or convalescent COVID-19.

CDR3 sequence (DNA): TGTGCTAGTGGTCCCGACAGGGACCGTAGCGAGCAGTACTTC. Translated, it gives CASGPDRDRSEQYF. The chain uses TRBV12-5 and TRBJ2-7; TRBD1 aligns across 7 bases. The CDR3 has 14 amino acids. With 5 bases clipped from V and 6 bases from J, the junction kept 10 bases outside the gene matches. Germline CDR1 LGHNT, CDR2 FRNRAP.